The clone carrying this TCR beta chain rates as medium-sized (0.01 to 0.1%). The record originates from a study of blood T cell repertoires in COVID-19. Study in general: The samples span acute and convalescent COVID-19 from the United States, Italy and Spain. PBMCs, B-cell-depleted T cells, or T cells provided the cDNA or gDNA that made up the material.

In the original analysis: Reference gene primer amplification gave estimated nucleated cell counts. Profiling relied on immunoSEQ multiplex PCR, and the TCRdb table lists in-frame clones only, not all of them. That table supplies the V and J calls and clone size; D and trimming were determined from the DNA. The sample lists 93,000 or so clones, around 90% seen once, with about 3% in the top ten. V lost 5 bases to trimming and J lost 3 bases, with 9 bases between them. There are 13 residues in the CDR3. Germline CDR1 SGHTA, CDR2 FQGTGA. Sequenced sample: peripheral blood. The gene calls are TRBV7-3 and TRBJ2-3, with no clear D. This TCR derives from a human donor in a cohort sampled during active COVID-19. The DNA of the CDR3 is TGTGCCAGCAGCCGCGATGTTACAGATACGCAGTATTTT. This gives the protein CASSRDVTDTQYF. The variable domain in full, completed from reference TRBV7-3 and TRBJ2-3, reads GAGVSQTPSNKVTEKGKYVELRCDPISGHTALYWYRQSLGQGPEFLIYFQGTGAADDSGLPNDRFFAVRPEGSVSTLKIQRTERGDSAVYLCASSRDVTDTQYFGPGTRLTVL.